Following are 4 T cell receptor beta chains from one sample sequenced in a study of cytomegalovirus exposure and HLA in healthy donors. PCR involved 60 Vbeta and 13 Jbeta primers. The protocol was immunoSEQ multiplex PCR, while the TCRdb copy is restricted to in-frame clones and leaves out a portion. There are 150,000 or so clones in the sample; over 60% occur only once, and 0.98% lies in the top ten. Material for sequencing was PBMCs. These receptors were obtained from a woman between 50 and 59 years old in good health and CMV-seropositive.

This clone is a singleton in its sample. The CDR3 DNA reads as TGTGCCAGCAGCCGGACAGGGGGCAGCAACAATCAGCCCCAGCATTTT. The encoded protein is CASSRTGGSNNQPQHF. V usage is TRBV7-2 and J usage is TRBJ1-5; 11 nucleotides align to TRBD1. The CDR3 spans 16 residues. V shed 5 bases and J 3 bases; nucleotides not matched to a gene: 6. Germline CDR1 is SGHTA and CDR2 is FQGNSA.

The chain has TRBV14 and TRBJ2-1; D possibly corresponds to TRBD2 (6 bases). The CDR3 runs to 15 residues. Germline CDR1 is SGHDN and CDR2 is FVKESK. V was trimmed by 0 bases and J by 1 base, leaving 7 bases between them. CDR3 loop: CASSQDGGSYNEQFF. CDR3 DNA sequence: TGTGCCAGCAGCCAAGACGGGGGATCCTACAATGAGCAGTTCTTC. Complete variable domain (other parts from reference TRBV14 and TRBJ2-1): EAGVTQFPSHSVIEKGQTVTLRCDPISGHDNLYWYRRVMGKEIKFLLHFVKESKQDESGMPNNRFLAERTGGTYSTLKVQPAELEDSGVYFCASSQDGGSYNEQFFGPGTRLTVL.

This rearrangement joins TRBV18 to TRBJ1-1; maybe TRBD1 (6 bases). This CDR3 comprises 15 residues. Trimming removed 6 bases at V and 3 bases at J, with 17 bases between. Germline V gene data show CDR1 as KGHSH and CDR2 as LQKENI. CDR3 nucleotides: TGTGCCAGCTCCCCATTCGGGACAAGGGACACTGAAGCTTTCTTT. Its protein product is CASSPFGTRDTEAFF.

The rearrangement joins TRBV9 to TRBJ2-1, with TRBD2 matching over 11 bases. This CDR3 is 17 amino acids long. From germline, CDR1 is SGDLS and CDR2 YYNGEE. The junction had 12 bases not matched to a gene; V was cut back by 3 bases and J by 7 bases. DNA of the CDR3: TGTGCCAGCAGCGGTAGCGGGAGGGCCAGGGTTGCGAATGAGCAGTTCTTC. Its protein is CASSGSGRARVANEQFF.